The rows below give T cell receptor beta chains drawn from one sample of a study of T cell repertoires in cytomegalovirus infection. Each CDR3 protein gets one entry after TCRdb re-called the reads with MiXCR. The sample carries about 130,000 distinct CDR3 sequences, 7% to 9.5% recorded once. Sequenced: PBMCs. The receptor source for this set is a human donor in good health (CMV status not recorded). Some clones in this sample may be carry-over from other donors' samples. CDR3s include the opening cysteine and the closing phenylalanine or tryptophan. The order of the fields is CDR3 protein, CDR3 DNA, J gene, V gene, clone size, D gene. The D gene is left open where the match is weak. Only part of the rows carry a size: once, few, many, or a class if the clone is expanded.

cdr3_aa: CASSLVNGGASDTQYF
cdr3_nt: TGTGCCAGCAGCTTAGTAAACGGGGGGGCCTCAGATACGCAGTATTTT
j_call: TRBJ2-3
v_call: TRBV7-2
clone_size: many
d_call: TRBD2

cdr3_aa: CASRRDRGGTEAFF
cdr3_nt: TGTGCCAGTAGGAGGGACAGGGGGGGCACTGAAGCTTTCTTT
j_call: TRBJ1-1
v_call: TRBV19
clone_size: many
d_call: TRBD1

cdr3_aa: CASSSRLAGEETQYF
cdr3_nt: TGTGCCAGCAGCTCGAGACTAGCGGGAGAAGAGACCCAGTACTTC
j_call: TRBJ2-5
v_call: TRBV11-3
clone_size: many
d_call: TRBD2

cdr3_aa: CSARGSVSYEQYF
cdr3_nt: TGCAGTGCTAGAGGGTCAGTCTCCTACGAGCAGTACTTC
j_call: TRBJ2-7
v_call: TRBV20-1
clone_size: many
d_call: -

cdr3_aa: CASSLGQITGELFF
cdr3_nt: TGTGCCAGCAGCTTAGGCCAGATCACCGGGGAGCTGTTTTTT
j_call: TRBJ2-2
v_call: TRBV7-9
clone_size: many
d_call: -

cdr3_aa: CASSFLGGPQHF
cdr3_nt: TGTGCCAGCAGTTTCCTAGGGGGTCCCCAGCATTTT
j_call: TRBJ1-5
v_call: TRBV27
clone_size: many
d_call: -

cdr3_aa: CASSTTGTSGTDTQYF
cdr3_nt: TGTGCCAGCAGTACGACCGGGACTAGCGGCACAGATACGCAGTATTTT
j_call: TRBJ2-3
v_call: TRBV6-2/TRBV6-3
clone_size: -
d_call: TRBD2

cdr3_aa: CASSRDHTDTQYF
cdr3_nt: TGTGCCTCCAGTAGGGATCACACAGATACGCAGTATTTT
j_call: TRBJ2-3
v_call: TRBV2
clone_size: many
d_call: -

cdr3_aa: CASSYSKTRLRETQYF
cdr3_nt: TGTGCCAGCAGTTACTCGAAGACACGACTACGGGAGACCCAGTACTTC
j_call: TRBJ2-5
v_call: TRBV6-6
clone_size: many
d_call: -

cdr3_aa: CASSLEGRDGYTF
cdr3_nt: TGTGCCAGCAGCCTGGAGGGCAGGGATGGCTACACCTTC
j_call: TRBJ1-2
v_call: TRBV13
clone_size: -
d_call: -

cdr3_aa: CATSGTGRTQQYF
cdr3_nt: TGTGCCACCAGTGGTACGGGCCGAACGCAGCAGTACTTC
j_call: TRBJ2-7
v_call: TRBV24-1
clone_size: few
d_call: -

cdr3_aa: CASSPRTGNSNQPQHF
cdr3_nt: TGTGCCAGCAGCCCTCGGACAGGGAATAGCAATCAGCCCCAGCATTTT
j_call: TRBJ1-5
v_call: TRBV28
clone_size: many
d_call: TRBD1

cdr3_aa: CSAYPGGHGDTQYF
cdr3_nt: TGCAGTGCTTATCCGGGGGGGCACGGAGATACGCAGTATTTT
j_call: TRBJ2-3
v_call: TRBV20-1
clone_size: -
d_call: TRBD2

cdr3_aa: CASSLQENTEAFF
cdr3_nt: TGTGCCAGCAGCTTACAGGAAAACACTGAAGCTTTCTTT
j_call: TRBJ1-1
v_call: TRBV7-2
clone_size: medium-sized
d_call: -

cdr3_aa: CASSQWGRGVADTQYF
cdr3_nt: TGTGCCAGCAGTCAATGGGGGCGGGGGGTCGCAGATACGCAGTATTTT
j_call: TRBJ2-3
v_call: TRBV6-6
clone_size: -
d_call: TRBD2

cdr3_aa: CASSSGTDSWIFSYNEQFF
cdr3_nt: TGTGCCAGCAGCTCAGGGACAGACTCTTGGATATTCTCCTACAATGAGCAGTTCTTC
j_call: TRBJ2-1
v_call: TRBV5-6
clone_size: many
d_call: TRBD1